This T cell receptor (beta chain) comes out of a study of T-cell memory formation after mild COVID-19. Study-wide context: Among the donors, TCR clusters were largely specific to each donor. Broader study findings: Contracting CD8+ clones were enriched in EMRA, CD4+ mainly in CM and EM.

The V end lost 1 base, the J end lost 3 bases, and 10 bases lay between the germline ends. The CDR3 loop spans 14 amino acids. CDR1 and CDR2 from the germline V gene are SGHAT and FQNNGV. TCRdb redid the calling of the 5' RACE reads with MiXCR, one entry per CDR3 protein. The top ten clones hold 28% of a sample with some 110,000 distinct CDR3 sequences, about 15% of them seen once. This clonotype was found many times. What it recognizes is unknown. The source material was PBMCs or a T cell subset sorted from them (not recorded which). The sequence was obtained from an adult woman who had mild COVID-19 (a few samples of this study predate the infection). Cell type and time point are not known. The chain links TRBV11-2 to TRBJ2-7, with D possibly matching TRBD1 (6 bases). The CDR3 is CASSLGQGLYEQYF. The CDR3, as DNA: TGTGCCAGCAGCTTAGGCCAGGGGCTCTACGAGCAGTACTTC.